The rows below give T cell receptor beta chains drawn from one sample of a study of OX40 agonist ivuxolimab in advanced cancers. Profiled with immunoSEQ multiplex PCR; TCRdb holds only in-frame clones, not every one. The profile shows 70,000 to 85,000 clones, roughly 94% of them singletons. The sample in question was CD4+ or CD8+ T cells sorted from blood, obtained in a trial of the OX40 agonist ivuxolimab. The receptors were sampled from an adult with an advanced solid tumor such as melanoma, head and neck, liver or kidney cancer. Each CDR3 is given with its conserved first and last residue. A D gene is named only where the DNA matches it firmly. Clone size is stated in some rows and not others, as once, few, many or a class when expanded.

>TRBJ2-2|once|14|TRBV11-2|-
CASSLRDITGELFF
TGTGCCAGCAGCTTAAGGGATATCACCGGGGAGCTGTTTTTT
>TRBJ1-2|-|14|TRBV19|TRBD1
CASTPDRGLRGYTF
TGTGCCAGTACCCCCGACAGGGGGCTACGCGGCTACACCTTC
>TRBJ2-3|-|15|TRBV7-9|-
CASSSGTANTDTQYF
TGTGCCAGCAGCTCCGGGACTGCAAACACAGATACGCAGTATTTT
>TRBJ2-1|-|16|TRBV7-2|-
CASSLVTGTLGNEQFF
TGTGCCAGCAGCTTAGTGACCGGCACCCTGGGCAATGAGCAGTTCTTC
>TRBJ1-3|-|15|TRBV7-9|-
CASSLTEVSGNTIYF
TGTGCCAGCAGCTTGACGGAGGTCTCTGGAAACACCATATATTTT
>TRBJ2-7|-|15|TRBV7-2|TRBD2
CASSLVDSGWYEQYF
TGTGCCAGCAGCTTAGTGGATAGCGGGTGGTACGAGCAGTACTTC
>TRBJ2-3|-|15|TRBV9|-
CASSVYPGESDTQYF
TGTGCCAGCAGCGTATACCCGGGAGAGTCCGATACGCAGTATTTT
>TRBJ2-7|once|14|TRBV5-4|-
CASSLDRGSYEQYF
TGTGCCAGCAGCCTGGATCGGGGCTCCTACGAGCAGTACTTC
>TRBJ2-1|once|16|TRBV19|-
CASSIGTTTGYNEQFF
TGTGCCAGTAGTATTGGGACCACTACCGGCTACAATGAGCAGTTCTTC
>TRBJ1-1|-|14|TRBV7-2|-
CASSLWGANTEAFF
TGTGCCAGCAGCCTCTGGGGGGCCAACACTGAAGCTTTCTTT
>TRBJ1-1|-|17|TRBV2|-
CASREPGTLGSGTEAFF
TGTGCCAGCAGGGAACCCGGGACATTAGGCTCGGGCACTGAAGCTTTCTTT
>TRBJ2-7|-|14|TRBV7-9|TRBD1
CASSPGQAWYEQYF
TGTGCCAGCAGCCCTGGACAGGCGTGGTACGAGCAGTACTTC
>TRBJ2-7|-|12|TRBV30|TRBD1
CAWSTGAYEQYF
TGTGCCTGGAGTACAGGGGCCTACGAGCAGTACTTC
>TRBJ1-1|-|13|TRBV9|-
CASSLSGTTEAFF
TGTGCCAGCAGCCTGTCTGGGACCACTGAAGCTTTCTTT
>TRBJ2-7|-|13|TRBV11-3|-
CASSLDRGYEQYF
TGTGCCAGCAGCTTAGATCGAGGGTACGAGCAGTACTTC
>TRBJ1-2|-|15|TRBV27|-
CASSPWRESSYGYTF
TGTGCCAGCAGTCCATGGCGAGAGTCCTCCTATGGCTACACCTTC
>TRBJ2-3|once|14|TRBV5-4|TRBD2
CAARTSGTADTQYF
TGTGCCGCGAGGACTAGCGGGACCGCAGATACGCAGTATTTT
>TRBJ1-2|-|17|TRBV27|-
CASSLGLGGGLGYGYTF
TGTGCCAGCAGTTTAGGGCTCGGCGGCGGATTGGGGTATGGCTACACCTTC
>TRBJ2-1|-|14|TRBV30|TRBD2
CAWSVGGGRARKFF
TGTGCCTGGAGTGTTGGGGGCGGGAGGGCCAGGAAGTTCTTC
>TRBJ2-1|-|13|TRBV9|-
CASSALRSNEQFF
TGTGCCAGCAGCGCCCTTAGAAGCAATGAGCAGTTCTTC
>TRBJ2-7|-|14|TRBV11-2|TRBD2
CASSPGLAAYEQYF
TGTGCCAGCAGTCCGGGACTAGCGGCCTACGAGCAGTACTTC
>TRBJ1-1|-|11|TRBV7-9|-
CASSLEVGAFF
TGTGCCAGCAGCTTAGAGGTGGGGGCTTTCTTT
>TRBJ2-2|-|14|TRBV6-5|-
CASSYSPLAGELFF
TGTGCCAGCAGTTACTCGCCCCTAGCCGGGGAGCTGTTTTTT
>TRBJ2-2|-|18|TRBV27|TRBD1
CASSSIHPDRGQNGELFF
TGTGCCAGCAGTTCCATCCACCCTGACAGGGGGCAGAACGGGGAGCTGTTTTTT
>TRBJ1-1|-|14|TRBV4-3|-
CASSQEIGRGEAFF
TGCGCCAGCAGCCAAGAGATAGGACGGGGTGAAGCTTTCTTT
>TRBJ2-1|-|18|TRBV5-1|TRBD2
CASSSRTSGSVNYNEQFF
TGCGCCAGCAGCTCGAGGACTAGCGGGAGTGTAAACTACAATGAGCAGTTCTTC
>TRBJ2-7|-|15|TRBV9|TRBD1
CASSVAQGASYEQYF
TGTGCCAGCAGCGTAGCCCAGGGGGCGTCCTACGAGCAGTACTTC
>TRBJ2-7|-|14|TRBV19|-
CASSMAASSYEQYF
TGTGCCAGTAGTATGGCAGCTAGCTCCTACGAGCAGTACTTC
>TRBJ1-3|-|14|TRBV4-3|-
CASSAGASGNTIYF
TGCGCCAGCTCGGCAGGGGCCTCTGGAAACACCATATATTTT
>TRBJ2-5|-|16|TRBV13|TRBD2
CASSLRASGKQETQYF
TGTGCCAGCAGCTTAAGGGCTAGCGGGAAACAAGAGACCCAGTACTTC
>TRBJ2-7|-|13|TRBV6-1|-
CASSASGAYEQYF
TGTGCCAGCAGTGCCTCGGGAGCCTACGAGCAGTACTTC
>TRBJ2-7|-|15|TRBV4-2|-
CASSLGTASSYEQYF
TGTGCCAGCAGCCTGGGGACCGCGAGCTCCTACGAGCAGTACTTC
>TRBJ2-5|-|12|TRBV29-1|-
CSAVGNVETQYF
TGCAGCGCCGTCGGCAATGTAGAGACCCAGTACTTC
>TRBJ2-1|-|13|TRBV29-1|-
CSVARVEVREQFF
TGCAGCGTTGCTAGGGTTGAGGTTCGGGAGCAGTTCTTC
>TRBJ1-1|-|15|TRBV5-6|-
CASSIPTLGVDEAFF
TGTGCCAGCAGTATCCCCACCCTCGGTGTAGATGAAGCTTTCTTT
>TRBJ1-2|-|12|TRBV29-1|-
CSVHAGVRGYTF
TGCAGCGTTCACGCAGGGGTCCGGGGCTACACCTTC
>TRBJ1-1|-|14|TRBV5-4|-
CASSLGGKNTEAFF
TGTGCCAGCAGCTTGGGTGGGAAGAACACTGAAGCTTTCTTT
>TRBJ1-2|-|11|TRBV20-1|-
CSARGGDGYTF
TGCAGTGCTAGAGGGGGGGATGGCTACACCTTC
>TRBJ2-3|-|14|TRBV5-6|-
CASNGAGRTDTQYF
TGTGCCAGCAACGGGGCGGGCAGAACAGATACGCAGTATTTT
>TRBJ2-2|-|15|TRBV19|TRBD1
CASELDRGRTGELFF
TGTGCCAGCGAACTCGACAGGGGGCGGACCGGGGAGCTGTTTTTT
>TRBJ1-3|few|13|TRBV9|-
CASSVEGEDTIYF
TGTGCCAGCAGCGTAGAGGGGGAAGACACCATATATTTT
>TRBJ2-7|-|15|TRBV30|TRBD2
CAWSVPMASGYEQYF
TGTGCCTGGAGTGTACCTATGGCTAGCGGCTACGAGCAGTACTTC
>TRBJ2-1|-|16|TRBV4-2|-
CASSQDLWGTYNEQFF
TGTGCCAGCAGCCAAGATCTGTGGGGGACCTACAATGAGCAGTTCTTC
>TRBJ1-2|-|17|TRBV29-1|TRBD1
CSVEGLGPTGGSRGYTF
TGCAGCGTTGAGGGCCTCGGACCGACAGGGGGCTCTCGTGGCTACACCTTC
>TRBJ2-7|-|14|TRBV13|-
CASRGLTDSFEQYF
TGTGCCAGCAGAGGGTTGACGGACTCCTTCGAGCAGTACTTC
>TRBJ2-2|-|12|TRBV2|-
CASRDPYGELFF
TGTGCCAGCAGGGACCCCTACGGGGAGCTGTTTTTT
>TRBJ2-1|-|14|TRBV7-6|-
CASSLEVSTNEQFF
TGTGCCAGCAGCTTAGAAGTGTCCACCAATGAGCAGTTCTTC
>TRBJ2-3|-|15|TRBV6-5|-
CASSLREADTDTQYF
TGTGCCAGCAGCCTAAGGGAGGCGGATACAGATACGCAGTATTTT
>TRBJ2-1|-|15|TRBV7-8|-
CASSLVSEIYNEQFF
TGTGCCAGCAGCTTAGTTAGCGAGATTTACAATGAGCAGTTCTTC
>TRBJ2-1|-|12|TRBV7-9|-
CASSLSNNEQFF
TGTGCCAGCAGCTTGTCGAACAATGAGCAGTTCTTC
>TRBJ1-5|-|16|TRBV19|TRBD1
CASSIMRQGANQPQHF
TGTGCCAGTAGTATAATGAGGCAGGGGGCCAATCAGCCCCAGCATTTT
>TRBJ1-4|-|11|TRBV5-6|-
CASSLGEKLFF
TGTGCCAGCAGCTTGGGTGAAAAACTGTTTTTT
>TRBJ2-3|-|16|TRBV7-2|-
CASSLVGGISTDTQYF
TGTGCCAGCAGCTTAGTGGGCGGTATAAGCACAGATACGCAGTATTTT
>TRBJ1-1|-|12|TRBV27|-
CASNEFGAEAFF
TGTGCCAGCAACGAATTTGGGGCTGAAGCTTTCTTT